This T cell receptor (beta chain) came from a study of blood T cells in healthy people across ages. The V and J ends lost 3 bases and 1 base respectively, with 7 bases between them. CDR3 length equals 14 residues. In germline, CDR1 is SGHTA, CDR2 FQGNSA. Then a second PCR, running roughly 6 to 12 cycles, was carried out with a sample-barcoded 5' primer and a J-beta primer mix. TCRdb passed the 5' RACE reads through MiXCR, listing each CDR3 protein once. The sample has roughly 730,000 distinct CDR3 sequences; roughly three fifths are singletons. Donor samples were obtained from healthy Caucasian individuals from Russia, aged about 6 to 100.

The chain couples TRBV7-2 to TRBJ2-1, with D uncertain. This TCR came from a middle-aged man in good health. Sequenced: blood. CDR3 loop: CASSLLGSYNEQFF. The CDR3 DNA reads TGTGCCAGCAGCTTGTTGGGATCCTACAATGAGCAGTTCTTC.